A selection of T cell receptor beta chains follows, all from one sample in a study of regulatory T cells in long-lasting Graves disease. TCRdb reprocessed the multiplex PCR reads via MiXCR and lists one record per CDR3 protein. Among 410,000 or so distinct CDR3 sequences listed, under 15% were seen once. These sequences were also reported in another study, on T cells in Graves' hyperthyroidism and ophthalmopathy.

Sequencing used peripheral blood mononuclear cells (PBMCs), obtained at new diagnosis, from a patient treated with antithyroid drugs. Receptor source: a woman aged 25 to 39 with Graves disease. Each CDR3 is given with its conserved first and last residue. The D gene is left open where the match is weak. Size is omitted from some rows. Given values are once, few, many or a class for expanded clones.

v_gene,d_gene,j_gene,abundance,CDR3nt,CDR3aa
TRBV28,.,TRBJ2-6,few,TGTGCCAGCAGCAAGACTAGTCCTGGGGCCAACGTCCTGACTTTC,CASSKTSPGANVLTF
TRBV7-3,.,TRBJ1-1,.,TGTGCCAGCAGCCTATTGGGGGAAGCTTTCTTT,CASSLLGEAFF
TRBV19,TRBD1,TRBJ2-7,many,TGTGCCAGCTCCTCCGACAGGGGAGGCCACGAGCAGTACTTC,CASSSDRGGHEQYF
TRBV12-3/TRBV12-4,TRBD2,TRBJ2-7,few,TGTGCCAGCGGCCCGGGGGGATACGAGCAGTACTTC,CASGPGGYEQYF
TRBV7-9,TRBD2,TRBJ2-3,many,TGTGCCAGCAGCTCCGGGACTAGCCAGTCCACAGATACGCAGTATTTT,CASSSGTSQSTDTQYF
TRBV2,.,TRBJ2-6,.,TGTGCCAGCGCAAGGGGTGGGGCCAACGTCCTGACTTTC,CASARGGANVLTF
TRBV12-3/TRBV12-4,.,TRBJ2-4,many,TGTGCCAGCAGTTTGGGGACCGGATTAGCCAAAAACATTCAGTACTTC,CASSLGTGLAKNIQYF
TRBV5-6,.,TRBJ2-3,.,TGTGCCAGCGAGAGACCACCGATGTCGGGGGCAGATACGCAGTATTTT,CASERPPMSGADTQYF
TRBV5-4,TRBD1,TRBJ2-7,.,TGTGCCAGCAGCTCGAACAGGGGGTCCTACGAGCAGTACTTC,CASSSNRGSYEQYF
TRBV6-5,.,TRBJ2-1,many,TGTGCCAGCAGTTACTCTACTAGGCAGCAGTTCTTC,CASSYSTRQQFF
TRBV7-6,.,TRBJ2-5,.,TGTGCCAGCAGCTTAGGGACCCGCCTAGAGACCCAGTACTTC,CASSLGTRLETQYF
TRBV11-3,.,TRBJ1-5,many,TGTGCCAGCAGCTTAGGGCTCGGTCCGAATCAGCCCCAGCATTTT,CASSLGLGPNQPQHF
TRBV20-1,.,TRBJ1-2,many,TGCAGTGCTAGAGATCCTAGAGGGCCTGGTGGCTACACCTTC,CSARDPRGPGGYTF
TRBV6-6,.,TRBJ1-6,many,TGTGCCAGCAGTTACTCGATCGGGGGGGGAAGTTCCTATAATTCACCCCTCCACTTT,CASSYSIGGGSSYNSPLHF
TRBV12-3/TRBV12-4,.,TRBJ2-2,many,TGTGCCAGCAGTGCCAACAGGGTTACCGGGGAGCTGTTTTTT,CASSANRVTGELFF
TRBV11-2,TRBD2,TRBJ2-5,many,TGTGCCAGCAGCCCGCTGGGGAAGCTAGCGGGCAACCGAGGGGAGACCCAGTACTTC,CASSPLGKLAGNRGETQYF
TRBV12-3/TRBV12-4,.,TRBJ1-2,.,TGTGCCAGCAGTTTAGCGGCAACTAACTATGGCTACACCTTC,CASSLAATNYGYTF